Here is one TCR beta chain with its context. Its antigen is currently unknown. This record belongs to a study of T cell responses to AZD1222 COVID-19 vaccine. The CDR3 extends over 15 amino acids. The germline V and J ends were trimmed by 4 bases and 1 base, with 13 bases remaining between them. From germline, CDR1 is MNHEY and CDR2 SVGAGI. The data were produced by immunoSEQ multiplex PCR, yet TCRdb's version contains in-frame clones alone and is incomplete. The data show some 120,000 clones, 87% seen once. Overall study results and limits: Just a handful of AZD1222 recipients tested seropositive at baseline.

Here the sequenced sample was peripheral blood, taken on day 0 of AZD1222 vaccination. The clonotype originates from an adult in good health. The chain couples TRBV6-5 to TRBJ1-1; possible D gene TRBD1, 6 bases. The CDR3 here is CASSFLQGQNTEAFF. CDR3 bases: TGTGCCAGCAGTTTCCTCCAGGGGCAGAACACTGAAGCTTTCTTT.